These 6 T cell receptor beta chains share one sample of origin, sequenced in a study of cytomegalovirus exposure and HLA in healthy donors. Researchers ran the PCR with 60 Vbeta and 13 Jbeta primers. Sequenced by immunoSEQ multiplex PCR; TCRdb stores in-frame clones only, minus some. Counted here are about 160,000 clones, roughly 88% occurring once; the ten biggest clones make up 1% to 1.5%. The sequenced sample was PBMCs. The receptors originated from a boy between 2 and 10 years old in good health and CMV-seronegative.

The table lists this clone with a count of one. CDR3 nucleotides: TGTGCCAGCAGCTTACTCACTAGCGGGATTGGCGAGCAGTTCTTC. Its translation is CASSLLTSGIGEQFF. The chain recombines TRBV7-2 with TRBJ2-1; the match to TRBD2 covers 10 bases. This CDR3 is 15 amino acids long. Germline V gene lookup returns CDR1 SGHTA and CDR2 FQGNSA. V was pared by 2 bases and J by 10 bases, with 8 bases of the junction left unmatched.

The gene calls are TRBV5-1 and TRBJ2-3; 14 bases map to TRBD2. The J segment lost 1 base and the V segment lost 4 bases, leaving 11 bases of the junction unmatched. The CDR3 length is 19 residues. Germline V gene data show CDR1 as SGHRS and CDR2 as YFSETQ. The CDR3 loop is CASSPQGLAGAGGTDTQYF. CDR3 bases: TGCGCCAGCAGCCCCCAGGGACTAGCGGGGGCAGGGGGCACAGATACGCAGTATTTT.

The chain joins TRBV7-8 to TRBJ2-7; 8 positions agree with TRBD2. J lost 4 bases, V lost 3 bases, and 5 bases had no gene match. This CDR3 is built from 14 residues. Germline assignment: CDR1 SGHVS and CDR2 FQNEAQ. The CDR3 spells CASSFGSGSYEQYF. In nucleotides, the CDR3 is TGTGCCAGCAGCTTTGGAAGCGGGAGTTACGAGCAGTACTTC.

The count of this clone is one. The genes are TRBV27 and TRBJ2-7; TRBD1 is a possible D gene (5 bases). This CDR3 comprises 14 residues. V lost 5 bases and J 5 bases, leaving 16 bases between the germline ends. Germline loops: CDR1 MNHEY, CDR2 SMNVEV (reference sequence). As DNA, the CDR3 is TGTGCCAGCAGTCCTAACTACAGGTTCCACGAGCAGTACTTC. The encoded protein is CASSPNYRFHEQYF.

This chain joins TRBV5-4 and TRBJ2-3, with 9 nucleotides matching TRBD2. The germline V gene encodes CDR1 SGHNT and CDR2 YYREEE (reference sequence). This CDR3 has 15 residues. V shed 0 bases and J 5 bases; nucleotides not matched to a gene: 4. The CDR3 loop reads CASSLGPSGEDTQYF. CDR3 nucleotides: TGTGCCAGCAGCTTGGGGCCTAGCGGGGAAGATACGCAGTATTTT.

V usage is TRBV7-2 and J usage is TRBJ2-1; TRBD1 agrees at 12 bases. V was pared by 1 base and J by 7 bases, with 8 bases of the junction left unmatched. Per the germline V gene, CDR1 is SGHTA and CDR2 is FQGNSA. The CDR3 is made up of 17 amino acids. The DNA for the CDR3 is TGTGCCAGCAGCTTAGTTCAGGGACAGGGGGCCCCAAATGAGCAGTTCTTC. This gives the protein CASSLVQGQGAPNEQFF.